Following are 29 T cell receptor beta chains from one sample sequenced in a study of beta chain features in type 1 diabetes. Study-wide points: Moderate yet significant TCRB CDR3 shortening was seen in Type 1 diabetes patients in all four CD4+ subsets.

Their target antigens are unknown. Sequenced material consisted of expressed TCRB transcripts (all of the isolated RNA was reverse transcribed). Clones were read by immunoSEQ multiplex PCR, and TCRdb kept only the in-frame ones, dropping some. This sample has roughly 300,000 clones, with around 9% found just once. Sample: central memory CD4+ T cells from blood. All receptors derive from a man between 25 and 39 years old with type 1 diabetes.

The table lists this clone with a few counts. This chain connects TRBV2 to TRBJ2-1, with D possibly TRBD1 on 5 matching bases. Germline V lookup: CDR1 SNHLY, CDR2 FYNNEI. V was clipped by 3 bases and J by 2 bases, with 11 bases between them. The CDR3 contains 15 residues. In DNA, the CDR3 is TGTGCCAGCAGTGATGCTCAGGGCACCTACAATGAGCAGTTCTTC. Its protein product is CASSDAQGTYNEQFF.

A few counts support this clone. The chain uses TRBV30 and TRBJ2-3, with TRBD2 matching 8 bases. Germline V lookup: CDR1 GTSNPN, CDR2 SVGIG (reference sequence). There are 15 residues in the CDR3. The V and J ends lost 5 bases and 0 bases, in that order; junction bases with no gene match: 7. The CDR3 region is CAWGLAVTSTDTQYF. In DNA, the CDR3 is TGTGCCTGGGGACTAGCAGTAACTAGCACAGATACGCAGTATTTT. Together with reference TRBV30 and TRBJ2-3, the CDR3 gives the full variable domain: SQTIHQWPATLVQPVGSPLSLECTVEGTSNPNLYWYRQAAGRGLQLLFYSVGIGQISSEVPQNLSASRPQDRQFILSSKKLLLSDSGFYLCAWGLAVTSTDTQYFGPGTRLTVL.

The table lists this clone with a few counts. The chain recombines TRBV11-2 with TRBJ2-2, with no clear D. The CDR3 is 14 residues long. CDR1 is SGHAT, CDR2 FQNNGV, per germline. V was clipped by 2 bases and J by 0 bases, with 4 bases between them. The CDR3 here is CASSLLPNTGELFF. The DNA for the CDR3 is TGTGCCAGCAGCTTACTTCCGAACACCGGGGAGCTGTTTTTT.

This clone has more than one count but fewer than ten. V and J are TRBV18 and TRBJ1-2; TRBD1 agrees at 9 bases. The CDR3 runs 16 residues. Germline V gene data show CDR1 as KGHSH and CDR2 as LQKENI. V gave up 2 bases and J gave up 7 bases; unmatched junction bases: 11. DNA for the CDR3: TGTGCCAGCTCACCAACGGCAACTGAGGACAGGGGTGGCTACACCTTC. Translated: CASSPTATEDRGGYTF.

This clone was recorded a few times. The rearrangement joins TRBV4-1 to TRBJ1-5; no definite D call. Germline CDR1 reads MGHRA; CDR2 reads YSYEKL. The ends were cut back, 0 bases at V and 9 bases at J, with 15 bases in the middle. The CDR3 has 15 residues. CDR3 nucleotides: TGCGCCAGCAGCCAAGACGGGCAGCCCGGCACGCCCCAGCATTTT. This sequence encodes CASSQDGQPGTPQHF.

V is TRBV6-5 and J is TRBJ1-3; a weak D match, TRBD1 (6 bases). The CDR3 loop spans 14 amino acids. Germline V gives CDR1 MNHEY, CDR2 SVGAGI. Deletions cut 4 bases from V and 8 bases from J, with 15 bases between. The CDR3 loop is CASSSTGIRDTIYF. CDR3 nucleotide sequence: TGTGCCAGCAGTTCAACAGGGATCAGGGACACCATATATTTT.

The chain employs TRBV2 and TRBJ1-6; D remains unclear. The V gene lost 3 bases and the J gene lost 9 bases, with 6 bases spanning the gap. Germline-derived CDR1 and CDR2 are SNHLY and FYNNEI. The CDR3 loop spans 12 amino acids. The CDR3 here is CASSEGSSPLHF. The CDR3 DNA reads as TGTGCCAGCAGTGAGGGTAGTTCACCCCTCCACTTT.

The rearrangement joins TRBV6-5 to TRBJ1-6; 9 bases match TRBD1. The CDR3 spans 14 residues. V was pared by 4 bases and J by 10 bases, with 5 bases of the junction left unmatched. Germline-derived CDR1 and CDR2 are MNHEY and SVGAGI. The CDR3 here is CASSSWTGDSPLHF. The CDR3 region has the DNA TGTGCCAGCAGTTCCTGGACAGGGGACTCACCCCTCCACTTT.

The table lists this clone with many counts. The chain combines TRBV7-2 with TRBJ2-1; 7 nucleotides line up with TRBD1. Germline V gives CDR1 SGHTA, CDR2 FQGNSA. J lost 0 bases, V lost 1 base, and 6 bases had no gene match. CDR3 length: 17 amino acids. CDR3 in DNA: TGTGCCAGCAGCTTAGTAGGGGGCAGGGACTCCTACAATGAGCAGTTCTTC. It codes for CASSLVGGRDSYNEQFF. Variable domain in full (rest from reference TRBV7-2 and TRBJ2-1): GAGVSQSPSNKVTEKGKDVELRCDPISGHTALYWYRQSLGQGLEFLIYFQGNSAPDKSGLPSDRFSAERTGGSVSTLTIQRTQQEDSAVYLCASSLVGGRDSYNEQFFGPGTRLTVL.

The chain uses TRBV2 and TRBJ1-4; D is unclear. The CDR3 runs to 15 residues. V was shortened by 6 bases and J by 7 bases, with 18 bases between the two germline ends. CDR1 and CDR2 (germline): SNHLY, FYNNEI. The CDR3 protein is CASRGSNTGSEKLFF. The CDR3 region has the DNA TGTGCCAGCAGGGGATCGAACACGGGGAGTGAAAAACTGTTTTTT.

This chain joins TRBV5-1 and TRBJ2-7; tentatively, D is TRBD1 (6 bases). Germline-derived CDR1 and CDR2 are SGHRS and YFSETQ. The germline V and J ends were trimmed by 4 bases and 4 bases, with 15 bases remaining between them. CDR3 length: 14 residues. The CDR3 coding sequence is TGCGCCAGCAGCCAGGGGCGCCTGGTATACGAGCAGTACTTC. Translated, it gives CASSQGRLVYEQYF.

This sequence joins TRBV4-3 and TRBJ2-3, with D perhaps TRBD1 (6 bases). Germline CDR1 LGHNA, CDR2 YSLEER. V was shortened by 0 bases and J by 1 base, with 14 bases between the two germline ends. This CDR3 is built from 17 residues. CDR3 sequence: CASSQEFQRQGTDTQYF. The CDR3 DNA reads as TGCGCCAGCAGCCAAGAGTTTCAGAGACAGGGCACAGATACGCAGTATTTT.

This rearrangement joins TRBV6-6 to TRBJ1-2, with D maybe TRBD1 (5 bases). There are 14 residues in the CDR3. V lost 7 bases to trimming and J lost 3 bases, with 15 bases between them. Germline V CDR1 and CDR2: MNHNY, SVGAGI (reference sequence). The CDR3 nucleotides are TGTGCCAGCACCCCGTGGGGGACGGACTATGGCTACACCTTC. It is translated as CASTPWGTDYGYTF.

The rearrangement uses TRBV18 and TRBJ2-3, with D perhaps TRBD1 (5 bases). Trimming removed 2 bases from V and 8 bases from J, with 20 bases in between. The V gene's germline CDR1 is KGHSH and CDR2 LQKENI. This CDR3 spans 16 amino acids. CDR3 bases: TGTGCCAGCTCACCATCTTACAGGACCTCCGTCGGTACGCAGTATTTT. This gives the protein CASSPSYRTSVGTQYF.

The rearrangement joins TRBV7-2 to TRBJ2-7; either TRBD1 or TRBD2 may fit D (5 bases each). V lost 5 bases and J 3 bases, leaving 17 bases between the germline ends. Looked up from germline, CDR1 is SGHTA and CDR2 is FQGNSA. CDR3 size: 15 residues. This chain's CDR3 is CASSIYGTVDYEQYF. CDR3 sequence (DNA): TGTGCCAGCAGCATATACGGGACGGTGGACTACGAGCAGTACTTC.

This clone was seen more than once but under ten times. This chain connects TRBV19 to TRBJ1-1; TRBD1 agrees at 9 bases. V shed 4 bases, J shed 6 bases, and the junction held 9 bases outside the gene matches. Germline V gives CDR1 LNHDA, CDR2 SQIVND (reference sequence). This CDR3 comprises 15 residues. CDR3 region: CASSNGQGRISEAFF. For the CDR3, the DNA is TGTGCCAGTAGTAACGGACAGGGGCGCATCTCTGAAGCTTTCTTT. Variable domain in full (rest from reference TRBV19 and TRBJ1-1): DGGITQSPKYLFRKEGQNVTLSCEQNLNHDAMYWYRQDPGQGLRLIYYSQIVNDFQKGDIAEGYSVSREKKESFPLTVTSAQKNPTAFYLCASSNGQGRISEAFFGQGTRLTVV.

V usage is TRBV5-4 and J usage is TRBJ2-2; D is ambiguous. Germline CDR1 SGHNT, CDR2 YYREEE (reference sequence). There are 14 residues in the CDR3. V was pared by 0 bases and J by 5 bases, with 8 bases between. The CDR3: CASSLDGFTGELFF. In DNA form, the CDR3 reads TGTGCCAGCAGCTTGGATGGGTTTACCGGGGAGCTGTTTTTT.

The chain has TRBV11-2 and TRBJ2-5; TRBD2 matches at 12 bases. The CDR3 totals 15 residues. Germline V gene lookup returns CDR1 SGHAT and CDR2 FQNNGV. The V and J ends lost 5 bases and 4 bases, in that order; junction bases with no gene match: 5. In DNA form, the CDR3 reads TGTGCCAGCAGCCCGCGGACTAGCGGGGCAGAGACCCAGTACTTC. Translated: CASSPRTSGAETQYF.

This clone was found a few times. The chain has TRBV5-1 and TRBJ1-1, with D possibly TRBD1 on 6 matching bases. The V gene lost 5 bases and the J gene lost 7 bases, with 15 bases spanning the gap. Germline V gives CDR1 SGHRS, CDR2 YFSETQ. This CDR3 comprises 13 residues. CDR3 sequence: CASSRNREVEAFF. CDR3 coding DNA: TGCGCCAGCAGTCGTAACAGGGAGGTTGAAGCTTTCTTT.

For the CDR3, the DNA is TGTGCCAGATCTCAAGGATACAATGAGCAGTTCTTC. Its protein product is CARSQGYNEQFF. The rearrangement uses TRBV5-3 and TRBJ2-1; the D is unclear. TRBV5-3 belongs to the ORF category, with a function that is uncertain. The CDR3 sequence is 12 residues long. Trimming removed 7 bases at V and 4 bases at J, with 9 bases between.

The chain employs TRBV14 and TRBJ2-5, with TRBD2 identical over 11 bases. Germline trimming cut 5 bases from V and 8 bases from J; bases unmatched to any gene: 7. This CDR3 contains 14 residues. Germline V CDR1 and CDR2: SGHDN, FVKESK. CDR3 residues: CASSARLAGFTQYF. In nucleotides, the CDR3 is TGTGCCAGCAGCGCGCGACTAGCGGGGTTTACCCAGTACTTC.

This clone came up a few times. The chain carries TRBV27 and TRBJ1-4; TRBD1 is a possible D gene (6 bases). This CDR3 spans 14 amino acids. From germline, CDR1 is MNHEY and CDR2 SMNVEV (reference sequence). V was cut by 8 bases and J by 1 base, with 11 bases left in between. The CDR3 protein is CASALQGTNEKLFF. The CDR3 DNA follows: TGTGCCAGCGCCCTACAGGGAACTAATGAAAAACTGTTTTTT.

This clone has just a few counts. V usage is TRBV28 and J usage is TRBJ1-2, with a weak D call TRBD1 (5 bases). CDR3 length: 14 amino acids. The germline V and J ends were trimmed by 2 bases and 6 bases, with 13 bases remaining between them. Germline V gene data show CDR1 as MDHEN and CDR2 as SYDVKM. Here the CDR3 DNA reads TGTGCCAGCAGTTTAGAAGGCAGGGACGATGGCTACACCTTC. Its protein is CASSLEGRDDGYTF.

The table lists this clone with a few counts. V gene TRBV6-5 combines with J gene TRBJ2-5; 14 positions match TRBD2. The J call is uncertain, as TRBJ2-7 better fits the DNA end. CDR1 is MNHEY and CDR2 is SVGAGI in the germline V gene. The CDR3 consists of 15 residues. The CDR3 spells CASTRGTSGGYEQYF. Here the CDR3 DNA reads TGTGCCAGCACTAGAGGGACTAGCGGGGGTTACGAGCAGTACTTC.

This clone was recorded a few times. The gene calls are TRBV7-2 and TRBJ2-5; a weak D match, TRBD1 (5 bases). The ends were cut back, 1 base at V and 2 bases at J, with 11 bases in the middle. CDR1 is SGHTA and CDR2 is FQGNSA in the germline V gene. This CDR3 has 15 amino acids. CDR3 bases: TGTGCCAGCAGCTTAGGTCAACAGGAGCAAGAGACCCAGTACTTC. Protein product: CASSLGQQEQETQYF. Together with reference TRBV7-2 and TRBJ2-5, the CDR3 gives the full variable domain: GAGVSQSPSNKVTEKGKDVELRCDPISGHTALYWYRQSLGQGLEFLIYFQGNSAPDKSGLPSDRFSAERTGGSVSTLTIQRTQQEDSAVYLCASSLGQQEQETQYFGPGTRLLVL.

This clone has a handful of counts. This CDR3 reads CASSGSGMDYGYTF. In DNA, the CDR3 is TGTGCCAGCAGCGGTTCAGGGATGGACTATGGCTACACCTTC. The genes are TRBV9 and TRBJ1-2; TRBD1 is a possible D gene (5 bases). This CDR3 is 14 amino acids long. Trimming shortened V by 3 bases and J by 3 bases, and 12 bases separated the two germline ends. Germline V CDR1 and CDR2: SGDLS, YYNGEE.

Written as DNA, the CDR3 is TGTGCCAGCAGCGCCCGGGAGAGGACTGAAGCTTTCTTT. This gives the protein CASSARERTEAFF. The chain employs TRBV21-1 and TRBJ1-1. TRBV21-1 is assigned pseudogene status. The length of the CDR3 is 13 residues.

Many counts were recorded for this clone. This rearrangement joins TRBV6-5 to TRBJ2-7; D uncertain. Germline V CDR1 and CDR2: MNHEY, SVGAGI. V lost 6 bases and J 2 bases, leaving 17 bases between the germline ends. The CDR3 has 15 amino acids. The CDR3 DNA follows: TGTGCCAGCAGAGTCGACATGATGCGAACCTACGAGCAGTACTTC. It is translated as CASRVDMMRTYEQYF.

This clone was seen only a few times. This chain links TRBV7-2 with TRBJ1-6; D might be TRBD1 (5 bases). Germline CDR1 and CDR2: SGHTA and FQGNSA. The CDR3 is 14 amino acids. Trimming pared 5 bases from V and 6 bases from J, leaving 11 bases between. The CDR3 here is CASSTGLLNSPLHF. DNA for the CDR3: TGTGCCAGCAGCACGGGACTTCTTAATTCACCCCTCCACTTT. Filled out from reference TRBV7-2 and TRBJ1-6, the complete variable domain reads GAGVSQSPSNKVTEKGKDVELRCDPISGHTALYWYRQSLGQGLEFLIYFQGNSAPDKSGLPSDRFSAERTGGSVSTLTIQRTQQEDSAVYLCASSTGLLNSPLHFGNGTRLTVT.